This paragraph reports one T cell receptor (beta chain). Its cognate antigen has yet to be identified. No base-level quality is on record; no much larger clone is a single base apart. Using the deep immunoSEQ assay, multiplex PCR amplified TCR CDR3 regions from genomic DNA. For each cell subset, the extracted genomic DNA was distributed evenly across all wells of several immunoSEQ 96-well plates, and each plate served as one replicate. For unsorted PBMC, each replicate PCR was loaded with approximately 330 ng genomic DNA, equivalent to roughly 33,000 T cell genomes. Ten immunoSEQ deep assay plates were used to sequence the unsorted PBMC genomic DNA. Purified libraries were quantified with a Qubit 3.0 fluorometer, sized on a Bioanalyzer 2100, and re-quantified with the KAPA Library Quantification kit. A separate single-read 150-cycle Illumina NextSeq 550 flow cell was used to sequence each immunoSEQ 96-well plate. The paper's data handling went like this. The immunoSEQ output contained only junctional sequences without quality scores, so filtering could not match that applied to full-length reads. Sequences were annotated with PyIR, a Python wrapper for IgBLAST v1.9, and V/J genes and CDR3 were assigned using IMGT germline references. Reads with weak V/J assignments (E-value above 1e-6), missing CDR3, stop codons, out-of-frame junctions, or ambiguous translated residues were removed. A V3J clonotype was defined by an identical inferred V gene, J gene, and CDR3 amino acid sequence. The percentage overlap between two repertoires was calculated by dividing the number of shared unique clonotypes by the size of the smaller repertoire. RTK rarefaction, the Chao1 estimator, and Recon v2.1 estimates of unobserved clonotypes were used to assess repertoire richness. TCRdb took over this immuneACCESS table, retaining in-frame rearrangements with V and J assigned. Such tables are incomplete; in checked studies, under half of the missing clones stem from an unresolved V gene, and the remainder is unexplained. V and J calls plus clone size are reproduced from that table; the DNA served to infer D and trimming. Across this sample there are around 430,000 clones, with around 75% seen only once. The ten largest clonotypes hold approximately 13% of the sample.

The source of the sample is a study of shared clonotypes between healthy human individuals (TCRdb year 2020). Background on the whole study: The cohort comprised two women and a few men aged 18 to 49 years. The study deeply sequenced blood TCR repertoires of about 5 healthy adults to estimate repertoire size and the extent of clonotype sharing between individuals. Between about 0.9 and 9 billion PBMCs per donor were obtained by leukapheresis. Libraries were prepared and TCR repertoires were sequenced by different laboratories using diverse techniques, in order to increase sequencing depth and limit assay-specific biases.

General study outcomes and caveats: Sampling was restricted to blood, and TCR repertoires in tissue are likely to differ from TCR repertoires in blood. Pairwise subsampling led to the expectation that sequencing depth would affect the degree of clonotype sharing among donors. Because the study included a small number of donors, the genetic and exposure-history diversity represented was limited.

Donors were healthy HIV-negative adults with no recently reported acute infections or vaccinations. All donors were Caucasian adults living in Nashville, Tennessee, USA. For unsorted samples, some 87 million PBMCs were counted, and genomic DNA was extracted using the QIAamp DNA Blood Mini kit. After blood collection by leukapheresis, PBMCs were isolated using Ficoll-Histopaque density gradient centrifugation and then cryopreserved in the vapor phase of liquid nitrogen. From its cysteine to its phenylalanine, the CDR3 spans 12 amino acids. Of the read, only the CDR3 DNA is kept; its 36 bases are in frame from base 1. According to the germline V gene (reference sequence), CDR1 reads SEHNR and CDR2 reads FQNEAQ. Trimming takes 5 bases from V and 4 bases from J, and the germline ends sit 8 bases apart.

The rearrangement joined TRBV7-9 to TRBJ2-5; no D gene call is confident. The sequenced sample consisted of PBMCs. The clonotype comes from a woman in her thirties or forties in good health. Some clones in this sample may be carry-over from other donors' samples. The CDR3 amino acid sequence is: CASSPPGETQYF. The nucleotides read TGTGCCAGCAGCCCTCCCGGAGAGACCCAGTACTTC.